A selection of T cell receptor beta chains follows, all from one sample in a study of blood T cell repertoires in COVID-19. Some clones are missing from TCRdb's copy, which holds only in-frame ones; the method was immunoSEQ multiplex PCR. The table records under 200,000 clones, roughly 80% of them present only once. The specimen was peripheral blood. The receptors were gathered from a man aged 60 to 75 with acute or convalescent COVID-19. The CDR3 runs from the conserved cysteine through the conserved F or W. D genes are given only for firm matches.

V gene: TRBV12-3/TRBV12-4; J gene: TRBJ1-2; D gene: NA; CDR3 DNA: TGTGCCAGCAAGGAGGAAGGGTACTATGGCTACACCTTC; CDR3 protein: CASKEEGYYGYTF
V gene: TRBV6-2/TRBV6-3; J gene: TRBJ2-7; D gene: NA; CDR3 DNA: TGTGCCAGCAGTAGGGGACTGCTCTACGAGCAGTACTTC; CDR3 protein: CASSRGLLYEQYF
V gene: TRBV7-9; J gene: TRBJ1-2; D gene: NA; CDR3 DNA: TGTGCCAGCAGCCCTGCGGACAGCTATGGCTACACCTTC; CDR3 protein: CASSPADSYGYTF
V gene: TRBV7-3; J gene: TRBJ2-1; D gene: TRBD1; CDR3 DNA: TGTGCCAGCAGCCAGGGACAGGAAAATGAGCAGTTCTTC; CDR3 protein: CASSQGQENEQFF
V gene: TRBV7-9; J gene: TRBJ1-2; D gene: TRBD1; CDR3 DNA: TGTGCCAGCAGCTTAGAAAACAGGGGGACCGACTATGGCTACACCTTC; CDR3 protein: CASSLENRGTDYGYTF
V gene: TRBV5-6; J gene: TRBJ1-6; D gene: NA; CDR3 DNA: TGTGCCAGCAGCTTACAGGGAACTGGAAGGAATTCACCCCTCCACTTT; CDR3 protein: CASSLQGTGRNSPLHF
V gene: TRBV2; J gene: TRBJ1-1; D gene: NA; CDR3 DNA: TGTGCCAGCAGTGAAATGGCAGGGTACACTGAAGCTTTCTTT; CDR3 protein: CASSEMAGYTEAFF
V gene: TRBV19; J gene: TRBJ2-2; D gene: NA; CDR3 DNA: TGTGCCAGTAGTATAGCGACCGGGGAGCTGTTTTTT; CDR3 protein: CASSIATGELFF
V gene: TRBV24-1; J gene: TRBJ1-2; D gene: NA; CDR3 DNA: TGTGCCACCAGTGATGGGGGGGCCGACTATGGCTACACCTTC; CDR3 protein: CATSDGGADYGYTF
V gene: TRBV24-1; J gene: TRBJ2-2; D gene: TRBD1; CDR3 DNA: TGTGCCACCAGTGATGGGACAGGGGCGAACACCGGGGAGCTGTTTTTT; CDR3 protein: CATSDGTGANTGELFF
V gene: TRBV2; J gene: TRBJ2-1; D gene: NA; CDR3 DNA: TGTGCCAGCAGTGAGGCCAACTACAATGAGCAGTTCTTC; CDR3 protein: CASSEANYNEQFF
V gene: TRBV5-4; J gene: TRBJ2-7; D gene: NA; CDR3 DNA: TGTGCCAGCAGCTTGAGGCTTGGGGAGGCAGCTCGAACCTACGAGCAGTACTTC; CDR3 protein: CASSLRLGEAARTYEQYF